One and the same sample provided the 29 T cell receptor beta chains below, sequenced in a study of blood T cell repertoires in COVID-19. The data were produced by immunoSEQ multiplex PCR, yet TCRdb's version contains in-frame clones alone and is incomplete. The sample comprises approximately 120,000 clones, approximately 81% of which are singletons, and 6% rests with the top ten. The specimen was peripheral blood. The receptors were sampled from an elderly man with COVID-19, enrolled during active disease.

The chain carries TRBV12-3 or TRBV12-4 and TRBJ2-7; 7 bases align to TRBD1. The CDR3 contains 12 residues. The trim removed 6 bases at V and 3 bases at J, leaving 2 bases unmatched. The CDR3 loop reads CASSRDSYEQYF. Written as DNA, the CDR3 is TGTGCCAGCAGCAGGGACAGCTACGAGCAGTACTTC.

The rearrangement links TRBV29-1 to TRBJ2-4, with TRBD1 matching over 7 bases. CDR3 size: 12 residues. Germline V gene sequence: CDR1 SQVTM, CDR2 ANQGSEA. V shed 7 bases, J shed 5 bases, and the junction held 5 bases outside the gene matches. In nucleotides, the CDR3 is TGCAGCGCCGGGACAGATCAAAACATTCAGTACTTC. As protein: CSAGTDQNIQYF.

This clone was found once. The CDR3 loop reads CASSLRAGNEKLFF. The DNA of the CDR3 is TGTGCCAGCAGTTTAAGGGCAGGGAATGAAAAACTGTTTTTT. The chain has TRBV28 and TRBJ1-4, with TRBD1 as a possible D gene (5 bases). The CDR3 is 14 residues long. The V end was cut by 2 bases, the J end by 5 bases, with 9 bases between. Germline CDR1 is MDHEN and CDR2 is SYDVKM. The whole variable domain, remainder taken from reference TRBV28 and TRBJ1-4, is DVKVTQSSRYLVKRTGEKVFLECVQDMDHENMFWYRQDPGLGLRLIYFSYDVKMKEKGDIPEGYSVSREKKERFSLILESASTNQTSMYLCASSLRAGNEKLFFGSGTQLSVL.

The chain combines TRBV7-2 with TRBJ2-2; 8 bases agree with TRBD2. V trimming: 3 bases; J trimming: 4 bases; junction bases outside the gene matches: 13. From germline, CDR1 is SGHTA and CDR2 FQGNSA. This CDR3 contains 18 residues. The CDR3 nucleotides read TGTGCCAGCAGCTTCCCCCGGACTAGCCCACTTTTCACCGGGGAGCTGTTTTTT. The encoded protein is CASSFPRTSPLFTGELFF.

The chain joins TRBV28 to TRBJ1-2; D is perhaps TRBD1 (5 bases). Between the trimmed V and J ends, which lost 8 bases and 2 bases, there was a span of 15 bases. The CDR3 runs to 14 residues. Germline loops: CDR1 MDHEN, CDR2 SYDVKM. The CDR3 DNA reads as TGTGCCAGCGGACATCAGGGAATGAACTATGGCTACACCTTC. Its translation: CASGHQGMNYGYTF.

The chain has TRBV6-5 and TRBJ1-2; weak D call: TRBD1 (5 bases). The V and J ends lost 0 bases and 4 bases respectively, with 9 bases between them. CDR3 length equals 14 residues. From germline, CDR1 is MNHEY and CDR2 SVGAGI. CDR3 loop: CASSYSQGLYGYTF. CDR3 nucleotide sequence: TGTGCCAGCAGTTACTCCCAGGGTCTCTATGGCTACACCTTC.

This clone was seen once. The chain recombines TRBV28 with TRBJ2-5, with 9 bases lining up with TRBD1. With V trimmed by 2 bases and J by 7 bases, 5 bases remained unmatched. CDR1 and CDR2 (germline): MDHEN, SYDVKM. This CDR3 region has 14 residues. CDR3 sequence: CASSLNRGLGTQYF. In nucleotides, the CDR3 is TGTGCCAGCAGTTTAAACAGGGGGCTAGGGACCCAGTACTTC.

V gene TRBV28 combines with J gene TRBJ1-3; the D is unclear. The V gene lost 4 bases and the J gene lost 0 bases, with 13 bases spanning the gap. CDR3 size: 16 residues. Germline CDR1 reads MDHEN; CDR2 reads SYDVKM. The CDR3 sequence is CASSSFVLSSGNTIYF. CDR3 bases: TGTGCCAGCAGTTCCTTCGTGCTAAGCTCTGGAAACACCATATATTTT.

This chain uses TRBV19 with TRBJ2-2, with 13 bases fitting TRBD2. CDR1 LNHDA and CDR2 SQIVND come from the germline V gene (reference sequence). CDR3 size: 17 residues. Losses at the gene ends were 3 bases for V and 4 bases for J; bases not matched to a gene: 5. The CDR3 sequence is CASSIVRLAGGTGELFF. The CDR3 nucleotides are TGTGCCAGTAGTATCGTTAGACTAGCGGGAGGCACCGGGGAGCTGTTTTTT. Using reference TRBV19 and TRBJ2-2 for the parts outside the CDR3, the full variable domain is DGGITQSPKYLFRKEGQNVTLSCEQNLNHDAMYWYRQDPGQGLRLIYYSQIVNDFQKGDIAEGYSVSREKKESFPLTVTSAQKNPTAFYLCASSIVRLAGGTGELFFGEGSRLTVL.

Of note for this clone: At one end, the junction sequence differs from germline, possibly due to a read error. This sequence joins TRBV2 and TRBJ1-6; maybe TRBD1 (6 bases). The germline CDR1 and CDR2 sequences are SNHLY and FYNNEI. This CDR3 contains 14 residues. CDR3 DNA: TGTGTCAGCAGCCCGACAGGAGTCAATTCACCCCTCCACTTT. Protein sequence: CVSSPTGVNSPLHF.

This clone occurred many times. V gene TRBV28 combines with J gene TRBJ1-1, with unresolved D. CDR1 and CDR2 from the germline V gene are MDHEN and SYDVKM. The CDR3 length is 18 residues. Deletions cut 2 bases from V and 3 bases from J, with 22 bases between. Written as DNA, the CDR3 is TGTGCCAGCAGTTTAAGCGGGAAGTGGGGTAAATCTGACACTGAAGCTTTCTTT. It codes for CASSLSGKWGKSDTEAFF.

J is TRBJ2-2 and V is TRBV7-3; 7 bases are shared with TRBD1. From germline, CDR1 is SGHTA and CDR2 FQGTGA. With V trimmed by 6 bases and J by 5 bases, 3 bases remained unmatched. This CDR3 has 13 amino acids. DNA of the CDR3: TGTGCCAGCAGTCGACAGGGAACCGGGGAGCTGTTTTTT. This gives the protein CASSRQGTGELFF.

The chain uses TRBV18 and TRBJ1-2; D remains ambiguous. Trimming removed 2 bases from V and 0 bases from J, with 10 bases in between. The CDR3 runs to 15 residues. Per germline, CDR1 KGHSH and CDR2 LQKENI. The CDR3 DNA sequence: TGTGCCAGCTCACCATCTGGAACAGCTAACTATGGCTACACCTTC. Translation: CASSPSGTANYGYTF. Combining the CDR3 with reference TRBV18 and TRBJ1-2 gives the whole variable domain NAGVMQNPRHLVRRRGQEARLRCSPMKGHSHVYWYRQLPEEGLKFMVYLQKENIIDESGMPKERFSAEFPKEGPSILRIQQVVRGDSAAYFCASSPSGTANYGYTFGSGTRLTVV.

In its sample, this clone was seen a few times. Additional DNA sequences in this sample encode the identical CDR3. The rearrangement uses TRBV6-5 and TRBJ1-2; 10 nucleotides match TRBD1. The CDR3 spans 16 residues. Germline V gene sequence: CDR1 MNHEY, CDR2 SVGAGI. The V segment lost 2 bases and the J segment 4 bases; nucleotides outside the gene matches: 7. DNA of the CDR3: TGTGCCAGCAGTTACGTCCGGACAGGGGGAGGCTATGGCTACACCTTC. Translating gives CASSYVRTGGGYGYTF.

This chain links TRBV7-9 with TRBJ1-3; 7 nucleotides align to TRBD1. Germline CDR1 reads SEHNR; CDR2 reads FQNEAQ (reference sequence). The CDR3 totals 13 residues. Germline trimming cut 9 bases from V and 4 bases from J; bases unmatched to any gene: 6. The CDR3 DNA is TGTGCCAGTACAGGGGTCGCGGGAAACACCATATATTTT. Its translation is CASTGVAGNTIYF.

The J gene is TRBJ1-2, the V gene TRBV4-2; a possible D gene is TRBD1 (6 bases). The CDR3 extends over 16 amino acids. Per the germline V gene, CDR1 is LGHNA and CDR2 is YNFKEQ. V lost 1 base and J lost 4, with 16 bases in between. The CDR3 sequence is CASSQGNRVGGYGYTF. The CDR3 DNA sequence: TGTGCCAGCAGCCAAGGGAACAGGGTAGGCGGCTATGGCTACACCTTC.

The V and J genes are TRBV19 and TRBJ2-1; 11 nucleotides line up with TRBD2. The ends lost 4 bases at V and 7 bases at J; junction bases unmatched: 6. CDR3 size: 15 residues. Germline loops: CDR1 LNHDA, CDR2 SQIVND (reference sequence). DNA of the CDR3: TGTGCCAGTAGTACTCTAGCGGGAGGTAGAAATGAGCAGTTCTTC. Encoded protein: CASSTLAGGRNEQFF.

V gene TRBV27 combines with J gene TRBJ1-6, with D possibly TRBD1 on 6 matching bases. The CDR3 is made up of 15 amino acids. The germline gives CDR1 MNHEY, CDR2 SMNVEV (reference sequence). The ends were cut back, 5 bases at V and 8 bases at J, with 16 bases in the middle. The CDR3 nucleotides are TGTGCCAGCAGTCTTTCTGGGGGCGCCCATTCACCCCTCCACTTT. Translated: CASSLSGGAHSPLHF.

This chain links TRBV30 with TRBJ1-1; 8 nucleotides agree with TRBD1. From germline, CDR1 is GTSNPN and CDR2 SVGIG (reference sequence). V lost 5 bases to trimming and J lost 5 bases; unmatched junction nucleotides: 4. The CDR3 spans 12 residues. DNA for the CDR3: TGTGCCTGGGGGACAGGCGCAACTGAAGCTTTCTTT. Amino acids: CAWGTGATEAFF.

This clone was seen once. The chain links TRBV28 to TRBJ2-4; possible D gene TRBD2, 6 bases. This CDR3 contains 19 residues. Germline CDR1 is MDHEN and CDR2 is SYDVKM. The V end was cut by 2 bases, the J end by 1 base, with 21 bases between. The CDR3 sequence: CASSLVSGSGDGAKNIQYF. The CDR3 bases are TGTGCCAGCAGTTTAGTCTCCGGTTCGGGAGATGGGGCCAAAAACATTCAGTACTTC.

In its sample, this clone was seen a few times. The CDR3 is CASSFASGRSDTQYF. CDR3 nucleotides: TGTGCCAGCAGCTTTGCTAGCGGGAGGTCAGATACGCAGTATTTT. The chain carries TRBV7-9 and TRBJ2-3, with 11 bases identical to TRBD2. Germline V gene sequence: CDR1 SEHNR, CDR2 FQNEAQ (reference sequence). The J segment lost 4 bases and the V segment lost 3 bases, leaving 3 bases of the junction unmatched. The CDR3 extends over 15 amino acids.

This clone was seen only a few times. The J gene is TRBJ1-2, the V gene TRBV5-6, with D possibly matching TRBD1 (6 bases). V lost 1 base and J 9 bases, leaving 19 bases between the germline ends. Germline V gives CDR1 SGHDT, CDR2 YYEEEE. The CDR3 sequence is 15 residues long. CDR3 nucleotides: TGTGCCAGCAGCTTGAACTTTTGGGACACTAGGAGCTACACCTTC. It encodes CASSLNFWDTRSYTF.

The chain has TRBV5-4 and TRBJ2-1; 8 positions match TRBD2. The CDR3 is made up of 16 amino acids. V lost 1 base, J lost 7 bases, and 10 bases stayed unmatched. CDR1 is SGHNT and CDR2 is YYREEE in the germline V gene (reference sequence). Written as DNA, the CDR3 is TGTGCCAGCAGCTTGAAAGCGGGAGTGTTAGGAAATGAGCAGTTCTTC. It is translated as CASSLKAGVLGNEQFF.

This clone showed up just once. This sequence joins TRBV13 and TRBJ2-7; 7 nucleotides agree with TRBD1. V lost 3 bases, J lost 4 bases, and 15 bases stayed unmatched. From germline, CDR1 is PRHDT and CDR2 FYEKMQ (reference sequence). The CDR3 is 17 amino acids. Here the CDR3 DNA reads TGTGCCAGCAGCTTCTCGATTATGACAGGGACGGAGTACGAGCAGTACTTC. As protein: CASSFSIMTGTEYEQYF.

A single count supports this clone. This chain uses TRBV19 with TRBJ1-4; D ambiguous. The CDR3 is 15 residues long. The germline gives CDR1 LNHDA, CDR2 SQIVND (reference sequence). V lost 3 bases to trimming and J lost 8 bases, with 16 bases between them. CDR3 sequence (DNA): TGTGCCAGTAGTATGGCGGAGACCCCTGCCGAAAAACTGTTTTTT. It is translated as CASSMAETPAEKLFF.

V is TRBV6-6 and J is TRBJ2-1, with TRBD2 matching over 12 bases. CDR3 length: 16 residues. The junction had 9 bases not matched to a gene; V was cut back by 0 bases and J by 12 bases. Looked up from germline, CDR1 is MNHNY and CDR2 is SVGAGI (reference sequence). Here the CDR3 reads CASSYSSWTSGDTQFF. DNA of the CDR3: TGTGCCAGCAGTTACTCGAGTTGGACTAGCGGGGATACGCAGTTCTTC.

This chain uses TRBV7-2 with TRBJ2-1, with 10 bases fitting TRBD2. Losses at the gene ends were 1 base for V and 7 bases for J; bases not matched to a gene: 7. CDR3 size: 16 residues. Germline V lookup: CDR1 SGHTA, CDR2 FQGNSA. CDR3 DNA: TGTGCCAGCAGCTTAGATACGGCTAGCGGGAGTAATGAGCAGTTCTTC. Translation: CASSLDTASGSNEQFF.

The CDR3 region has the DNA TGTGCCAGCAGCGTAGCTTCCGGGGGCAATGAGCAGTTCTTC. Its translation: CASSVASGGNEQFF. The chain couples TRBV9 to TRBJ2-1, with a tentative D call TRBD2 (6 bases). The CDR3 is made up of 14 amino acids. Germline CDR1 and CDR2: SGDLS and YYNGEE. V was shortened by 0 bases and J by 6 bases, with 10 bases between the two germline ends.

The chain combines TRBV7-3 with TRBJ2-1; 7 nucleotides agree with TRBD1. The CDR3 is 13 amino acids. Germline CDR1 SGHTA, CDR2 FQGTGA. With V trimmed by 4 bases and J by 4 bases, 1 base remained unmatched. The CDR3 region is CASSWGQYNEQFF. CDR3 bases: TGTGCCAGCAGCTGGGGACAGTACAATGAGCAGTTCTTC.